This TCR beta chain comes out of a study of OX40 agonist ivuxolimab in advanced cancers. The method was immunoSEQ multiplex PCR; TCRdb's version includes in-frame clones alone and lacks a portion of them. The sample contains about 67,000 clones, over 70% of which appear only once. The table lists this clone with a few counts. V was shortened by 0 bases and J by 4 bases, with 10 bases between the two germline ends. CDR3 length: 14 amino acids. The germline gives CDR1 MNHNY, CDR2 SVGAGI (reference sequence). This receptor was identified in an adult with an advanced solid tumor such as melanoma, head and neck, liver or kidney cancer. The sequenced sample was CD4+ or CD8+ T cells sorted from blood, obtained in a trial of the OX40 agonist ivuxolimab. The J gene is TRBJ2-7, the V gene TRBV6-6; tentative D call: TRBD2 (6 bases). CDR3 residues: CASSYSSAGYEQYF. DNA of the CDR3: TGTGCCAGCAGTTACTCGAGTGCGGGATACGAGCAGTACTTC.